Listed here are 17 T cell receptor beta chains from one sample, sequenced in a study of identical twins. TCRdb reanalysed the 5' RACE reads using MiXCR and keeps one entry per CDR3 protein. The data hold around 670,000 distinct CDR3 sequences, with approximately 6% observed a single time. The sample consisted of naive T cells sorted from blood. The receptors here all came from a man younger than 30 in good health.

The table lists this clonotype with many counts. This sequence joins TRBV20-1 and TRBJ2-3; 11 positions agree with TRBD2. Per the germline V gene, CDR1 is DFQATT and CDR2 is SNEGSKA (reference sequence). The junction had 9 bases not matched to a gene; V was cut back by 5 bases and J by 5 bases. This CDR3 has 15 residues. The CDR3: CSAPRLAGMVDTQYF. CDR3 DNA: TGCAGTGCTCCTAGACTAGCGGGAATGGTAGATACGCAGTATTTT.

This clonotype has a handful of counts. This chain links TRBV5-1 with TRBJ2-1; D unresolved. Germline CDR1 is SGHRS and CDR2 is YFSETQ. This CDR3 spans 14 amino acids. Trimming shortened V by 2 bases and J by 7 bases, and 13 bases separated the two germline ends. CDR3 bases: TGCGCCAGCAGCTTACCTGGGATGTTAAATGAGCAGTTCTTC. It specifies CASSLPGMLNEQFF.

This clonotype was detected many times. In DNA form, the CDR3 reads TGCAGTGGCGCACCGGGGGGGAGGGCTACAGATACGCAGTATTTT. It specifies CSGAPGGRATDTQYF. The V gene is TRBV20-1, the J gene TRBJ2-3; 8 bases agree with TRBD2. The germline V gene encodes CDR1 DFQATT and CDR2 SNEGSKA (reference sequence). The J segment lost 3 bases and the V segment lost 7 bases, leaving 12 bases of the junction unmatched. CDR3 length: 15 amino acids.

There are many counts of this clonotype. V is TRBV7-8 and J is TRBJ2-5; 8 bases are a match to TRBD2. The ends lost 5 bases at V and 4 bases at J; junction bases unmatched: 9. Germline lookup yields CDR1 SGHVS and CDR2 FQNEAQ. CDR3 length: 15 amino acids. The CDR3 nucleotides read TGTGCCAGCAGCGAACCAGCGGGAGCGGGAGAGACCCAGTACTTC. It is translated as CASSEPAGAGETQYF.

There are a few counts of this clonotype. V usage is TRBV29-1 and J usage is TRBJ2-5; D is uncertain. CDR1 and CDR2 (germline): SQVTM, ANQGSEA. V lost 7 bases and J lost 5, with 14 bases in between. The CDR3 totals 12 residues. The CDR3 DNA is TGCAGCGCAAATCTCAATCGGGAGACCCAGTACTTC. It yields the protein CSANLNRETQYF.

Ten or more counts support this clonotype. The chain links TRBV2 to TRBJ2-6; 9 nucleotides match TRBD1. The V segment lost 4 bases and the J segment 4 bases; nucleotides outside the gene matches: 11. The CDR3 spans 18 residues. CDR1 SNHLY and CDR2 FYNNEI come from the germline V gene. The CDR3 loop reads CASSVLGQGARGANVLTF. CDR3 DNA: TGTGCCAGCAGTGTTTTGGGACAGGGAGCGCGCGGGGCCAACGTCCTGACTTTC.

This clonotype came up a few times. In DNA, the CDR3 is TGTGCCAGCTCACCACCGAGACAGGACACAGATACGCAGTATTTT. This codes for CASSPPRQDTDTQYF. The chain has TRBV18 and TRBJ2-3; maybe TRBD1 (6 bases). The V end was cut by 0 bases, the J end by 2 bases, with 9 bases between. Germline loops: CDR1 KGHSH, CDR2 LQKENI. The CDR3 extends over 15 amino acids.

The rearrangement joins TRBV18 to TRBJ2-5; D gene ambiguous. CDR1 and CDR2 (germline): KGHSH, LQKENI. The length of the CDR3 is 13 residues. Trimming took 0 bases from V and 5 from J, leaving 7 bases between them. The CDR3 coding sequence is TGTGCCAGCTCACCACCGGGGATGGAGACCCAGTACTTC. Translated: CASSPPGMETQYF.

This clonotype was detected a few times. This sequence joins TRBV18 and TRBJ1-1; D unclear. Trimming shortened V by 5 bases and J by 5 bases, and 9 bases separated the two germline ends. The CDR3 is 12 amino acids. Germline V gene data show CDR1 as KGHSH and CDR2 as LQKENI. The CDR3 DNA is TGTGCCAGCTCAATAAGGTCGACTGAAGCTTTCTTT. Translating it yields CASSIRSTEAFF.

Ten or more counts support this clonotype. The chain has TRBV7-8 and TRBJ2-1, with 9 bases aligning to TRBD1. The J segment lost 4 bases and the V segment lost 4 bases, leaving 11 bases of the junction unmatched. The CDR3 runs to 17 residues. Germline loops: CDR1 SGHVS, CDR2 FQNEAQ. Here the CDR3 reads CASSSPADRGPYNEQFF. The CDR3 DNA follows: TGTGCCAGCAGCTCGCCAGCGGACAGGGGTCCTTACAATGAGCAGTTCTTC.

This clonotype was seen many times. This rearrangement joins TRBV4-1 to TRBJ2-5; D not resolved. Germline assignment: CDR1 MGHRA and CDR2 YSYEKL. The V end lost 0 bases, the J end lost 2 bases, and 7 bases lay between the germline ends. The CDR3 is made up of 14 amino acids. The CDR3 nucleotides read TGCGCCAGCAGCCAAGATCTGGCACAAGAGACCCAGTACTTC. It encodes CASSQDLAQETQYF.

This clonotype was picked up a small number of times. The chain links TRBV12-3 or TRBV12-4 to TRBJ2-1; maybe TRBD2 (5 bases). The CDR3 contains 14 residues. Trimming pared 8 bases from V and 4 bases from J, leaving 15 bases between. The CDR3 region is CASQTSEGYNEQFF. CDR3 bases: TGTGCCAGCCAAACCTCCGAGGGTTACAATGAGCAGTTCTTC.

The sample holds a few counts of this clonotype. This chain connects TRBV25-1 to TRBJ1-2; 8 bases agree with TRBD1. J lost 8 bases, V lost 6 bases, and 17 bases had no gene match. CDR1 is MGHDK and CDR2 is SYGVNS in the germline V gene. The CDR3 contains 16 residues. In DNA, the CDR3 is TGTGCCAGCAGCCCCATCCCTGGACAGGGCGACTGGGGCTACACCTTC. Amino acids: CASSPIPGQGDWGYTF.

The V and J genes are TRBV6-4 and TRBJ2-3; the D is unclear. The V gene lost 0 bases and the J gene lost 1 base, with 14 bases spanning the gap. Germline CDR1 MRHNA, CDR2 SNTAGT. CDR3 size: 17 residues. CDR3 loop: CASSDSPVEVGTDTQYF. Written as DNA, the CDR3 is TGTGCCAGCAGTGACTCGCCGGTAGAAGTTGGCACAGATACGCAGTATTTT.

This chain joins TRBV28 and TRBJ2-3, with D possibly TRBD2 on 6 matching bases. Germline values: CDR1 MDHEN, CDR2 SYDVKM. The CDR3 runs 16 residues. Trimming took off 9 bases at V and 3 bases at J, with 22 bases between the two ends. CDR3 loop: CASQSTGDIRTDTQYF. The CDR3 DNA is TGTGCCAGTCAATCCACGGGGGATATTAGAACAGATACGCAGTATTTT.

J is TRBJ1-3 and V is TRBV7-8; no definite D call. V lost 2 bases to trimming and J lost 0 bases, with 14 bases between them. Germline CDR1 reads SGHVS; CDR2 reads FQNEAQ. There are 17 residues in the CDR3. The CDR3 reads CASSLSRTIISGNTIYF. CDR3 bases: TGTGCCAGCAGCTTATCACGGACTATAATCTCTGGAAACACCATATATTTT.

This clonotype has ten or more counts. This chain joins TRBV4-1 and TRBJ1-4; D perhaps matches TRBD1 (5 bases). Germline assignment: CDR1 MGHRA and CDR2 YSYEKL. The CDR3 is made up of 16 amino acids. V was clipped by 4 bases and J by 2 bases, with 14 bases between them. The CDR3, as DNA: TGCGCCAGCAGCCCGCAGGGAAGGTCGACTAATGAAAAACTGTTTTTT. Amino acid sequence: CASSPQGRSTNEKLFF.